This T cell receptor (beta chain) was sequenced in a study of blood T cell repertoires in COVID-19. Original data processing: Amplifying reference gene primers gave estimates of nucleated cell counts. The assay was immunoSEQ multiplex PCR, and TCRdb's table has in-frame clones only and misses some. Clone size and the V and J calls come from that table; the DNA yielded D and trimming. The data hold fewer than 250,000 clones, with roughly 83% observed a single time. V was pared by 8 bases and J by 5 bases, with 12 bases between. Germline V lookup: CDR1 MNHEY, CDR2 SVGAGI. The CDR3 covers 13 residues. Sequencing was done on a sample of peripheral blood. The chain recombines TRBV6-5 with TRBJ1-4, with D maybe TRBD1 (5 bases). This sequence was found in a woman aged 70-85 years with active or convalescent COVID-19. CDR3: CASGGRGNEKLFF. In DNA, the CDR3 is TGTGCCAGCGGCGGAAGGGGCAATGAAAAACTGTTTTTT.